The text below deals with one T cell receptor (beta chain). The antigen is not known. The data were obtained in a study of T-cell memory formation after mild COVID-19. Study-wide results and caveats: Contracting CD4+ clones were located mainly in CM and EM, and CD8+ clones in EMRA. Pre-infection memory already had some responding clones, implying cross-reactive memory joined. Day 15 to 85 contracting clones showed balanced CD4/CD8; day 15 to 37 expanders favored CD4+.

The CDR3 sequence is 18 residues long. The V gene lost 4 bases and the J gene lost 2 bases, with 21 bases spanning the gap. Germline CDR1 reads MGHRA; CDR2 reads YSYEKL. TCRalpha and TCRbeta libraries used 5'RACE with constant-segment primers and UMIs. TCRdb re-analysed the 5' RACE reads in MiXCR, keeping a single row per CDR3 protein. This sample has approximately 450,000 distinct CDR3 sequences; over 15% occur once, and the top ten carry 9% to 15%. The clonotype comes from an adult woman who had mild COVID-19 (a few samples of this study predate the infection). Cell type and time point are not known. Specimen: PBMCs or a T cell subset sorted from them (not recorded which). The chain recombines TRBV4-1 with TRBJ2-1; D is tentatively TRBD1 or TRBD2 (6 bases each). The CDR3: CASSRPRRGSKPYNEQFF. DNA for the CDR3: TGCGCCAGCAGCCGCCCCAGGAGGGGGTCGAAACCCTACAATGAGCAGTTCTTC.